One and the same sample provided the 16 T cell receptor beta chains below, sequenced in a study of CD8+CD57+ T cells in acquired aplastic anemia. The use of genomic DNA as template underpinned the TCR beta VDJ and CDR3 profiling. TCRdb passed the reads through MiXCR, listing each CDR3 protein once. The table has a few hundred thousand distinct CDR3 sequences, 60% to 65% seen once. The specimen sequenced was sorted CD4+, CD8+, or CD8+CD57+ T cells (not recorded which) from PBMCs. The receptors here all came from a human donor in good health.

In its sample, this clonotype was seen a few times. This chain connects TRBV7-9 to TRBJ2-7; TRBD2 might be the D (5 bases). CDR1 is SEHNR and CDR2 is FQNEAQ in the germline V gene (reference sequence). The V end was cut by 4 bases, the J end by 9 bases, with 13 bases between. The CDR3 totals 12 residues. Here the CDR3 reads CASSSRRVGQYF. CDR3 sequence (DNA): TGTGCCAGCAGCTCCCGGCGGGTAGGGCAGTACTTC.

This clonotype came up many times. V usage is TRBV4-3 and J usage is TRBJ2-5, with 8 bases aligning to TRBD1. V shed 0 bases, J shed 5 bases, and the junction held 8 bases outside the gene matches. Germline values: CDR1 LGHNA, CDR2 YSLEER. The CDR3 spans 16 residues. CDR3 bases: TGCGCCAGCAGCCAAGACCTGACAGGGGTTGCGGAGACCCAGTACTTC. Translated: CASSQDLTGVAETQYF.

This clonotype occurred a few times. V gene TRBV15 combines with J gene TRBJ2-7, with D perhaps matching TRBD2 (5 bases). This CDR3 has 15 residues. The germline V and J ends were trimmed by 0 bases and 5 bases, with 14 bases remaining between them. Germline V gives CDR1 LNHNV, CDR2 YYDKDF (reference sequence). This chain's CDR3 is CATSREGRSGDEQYF. The CDR3 DNA sequence: TGTGCCACCAGCAGAGAAGGTCGAAGCGGAGACGAGCAGTACTTC.

The chain is built from TRBV20-1 and TRBJ2-7, with D possibly TRBD2 on 6 matching bases. This CDR3 has 13 residues. Trimming removed 5 bases at V and 2 bases at J, with 13 bases between. Germline CDR1 is DFQATT and CDR2 is SNEGSKA (reference sequence). CDR3: CSALGRDAYEQYF. The DNA for the CDR3 is TGCAGTGCTCTGGGGCGGGACGCCTACGAGCAGTACTTC.

The CDR3 here is CSARASRNIQYF. The CDR3 coding sequence is TGCAGTGCTAGAGCCTCCCGAAACATTCAGTACTTC. The chain carries TRBV20-1 and TRBJ2-4, with no clear D. The CDR3 consists of 12 residues. Germline CDR1 is DFQATT and CDR2 is SNEGSKA (reference sequence). V gave up 1 base and J gave up 6 bases, with 7 bases separating them.

This clonotype was counted a few times. The chain carries TRBV7-2 and TRBJ1-1; maybe TRBD1 (6 bases). V gave up 1 base and J gave up 8 bases, with 14 bases separating them. The CDR3 extends over 14 amino acids. Germline V gene lookup returns CDR1 SGHTA and CDR2 FQGNSA. CDR3 loop: CASSLEGGGQEAFF. The CDR3 coding sequence is TGTGCCAGCAGCTTAGAAGGCGGGGGCCAAGAAGCTTTCTTT.

The rearrangement joins TRBV7-9 to TRBJ1-6; perhaps TRBD1 as D (5 bases). This CDR3 is built from 15 residues. The germline V gene has CDR1 SEHNR and CDR2 FQNEAQ (reference sequence). V was clipped by 7 bases and J by 7 bases, with 17 bases between them. The CDR3 protein is CASTEWGSLNSPLHF. For the CDR3, the DNA is TGTGCCAGCACTGAGTGGGGCAGTCTAAATTCACCCCTCCACTTT.

This chain joins TRBV10-3 and TRBJ1-2, with D possibly being TRBD1 (6 bases). CDR1 and CDR2 (germline): ENHRY, SYGVKD. V was shortened by 2 bases and J by 5 bases, with 15 bases between the two germline ends. The CDR3 has 15 residues. The CDR3 protein is CAISEGTGGGYGYTF. CDR3 coding DNA: TGTGCCATCAGTGAGGGGACGGGGGGCGGTTATGGCTACACCTTC.

The CDR3 sequence is CASSRYARQGSPGELFF. The CDR3 nucleotides read TGTGCCAGCAGTAGATACGCAAGACAGGGCAGTCCCGGGGAGCTGTTTTTT. The V gene is TRBV6-2 or TRBV6-3, the J gene TRBJ2-2, with TRBD1 matching 7 bases. CDR1 and CDR2 (germline): MNHEY, SVGEGT. V lost 5 bases, J lost 6 bases, and 15 bases stayed unmatched. CDR3 size: 17 residues.

This rearrangement joins TRBV5-1 to TRBJ2-7, with 12 bases aligning to TRBD2. CDR1 SGHRS and CDR2 YFSETQ come from the germline V gene. This CDR3 spans 17 amino acids. The J segment lost 3 bases and the V segment lost 0 bases, leaving 7 bases of the junction unmatched. The CDR3 DNA reads as TGCGCCAGCAGCTTGGGTCTAGCGGGGGGGCTCCACTACGAGCAGTACTTC. This codes for CASSLGLAGGLHYEQYF.

This clonotype was seen many times. The chain carries TRBV27 and TRBJ2-7; no reliable D call. Per the germline V gene, CDR1 is MNHEY and CDR2 is SMNVEV (reference sequence). CDR3 length equals 13 residues. Trimming took 3 bases from V and 2 from J, leaving 8 bases between them. The CDR3 coding sequence is TGTGCCAGCAGTTTCACGGGTACCTACGAGCAGTACTTC. This sequence encodes CASSFTGTYEQYF.

Only a few counts were recorded for this clonotype. The gene calls are TRBV15 and TRBJ2-3; the match to TRBD2 covers 13 bases. CDR1 and CDR2 (germline): LNHNV, YYDKDF (reference sequence). V lost 6 bases to trimming and J lost 5 bases; unmatched junction nucleotides: 8. CDR3 size: 16 residues. As DNA, the CDR3 is TGTGCCACCAGGGCTCCGGGACTAGCGGGGCTAGATACGCAGTATTTT. This sequence encodes CATRAPGLAGLDTQYF.

The rearrangement links TRBV2 to TRBJ2-7, with 8 bases aligning to TRBD2. This CDR3 is built from 14 residues. The germline V gene encodes CDR1 SNHLY and CDR2 FYNNEI. V gave up 6 bases and J gave up 7 bases; unmatched junction bases: 11. The CDR3 nucleotides are TGTGCCAGCAGAGTACGGGAGGGCCCGGAAGAGCAGTACTTC. Translation gives CASRVREGPEEQYF. Full variable domain (remainder filled in from reference TRBV2 and TRBJ2-7): EPEVTQTPSHQVTQMGQEVILRCVPISNHLYFYWYRQILGQKVEFLVSFYNNEISEKSEIFDDQFSVERPDGSNFTLKIRSTKLEDSAMYFCASRVREGPEEQYFGPGTRLTVT.

The V and J genes are TRBV7-2 and TRBJ1-1, with TRBD1 matching over 9 bases. The CDR3 is made up of 15 amino acids. With V trimmed by 5 bases and J by 4 bases, 8 bases remained unmatched. The germline V gene encodes CDR1 SGHTA and CDR2 FQGNSA. For the CDR3, the DNA is TGTGCCAGCAGCCAACCCGGGACAGGGAGCACTGAAGCTTTCTTT. This codes for CASSQPGTGSTEAFF.

V is TRBV2 and J is TRBJ2-1, with unresolved D. CDR1 is SNHLY and CDR2 is FYNNEI in the germline V gene. This CDR3 region has 14 residues. V shed 2 bases and J shed 7 bases, with 12 bases lying between them. CDR3 in DNA: TGTGCCAGCAGTGAAAGGGCCGTGCGGAATGAGCAGTTCTTC. Protein: CASSERAVRNEQFF. The whole variable domain, filled in from reference TRBV2 and TRBJ2-1, reads EPEVTQTPSHQVTQMGQEVILRCVPISNHLYFYWYRQILGQKVEFLVSFYNNEISEKSEIFDDQFSVERPDGSNFTLKIRSTKLEDSAMYFCASSERAVRNEQFFGPGTRLTVL.

This clonotype was detected a few times. The chain combines TRBV12-3 or TRBV12-4 with TRBJ1-2; D not resolved. The V and J ends lost 4 bases and 0 bases respectively, with 18 bases between them. CDR3 size: 17 residues. Here the CDR3 DNA reads TGTGCCAGCAGTTACTCGGCAAGGGTCACAGCTAACTATGGCTACACCTTC. Translating it yields CASSYSARVTANYGYTF.